This T cell receptor beta chain was profiled in a study of T cell responses to AZD1222 COVID-19 vaccine. The germline gives CDR1 LGHNA, CDR2 YNFKEQ. The CDR3 runs to 13 residues. V dropped 2 bases and J dropped 0 bases, with 4 bases sitting between them. General study points: Sampling that yielded the repertoires occurred only after the peak T cell response. The donor group comprised mostly white British people and more females; the analysis possibly underestimated clonal diversity. When two AZD1222 doses had been given, Spike-specific TCR breadth and depth rose.

With respect to this clone: Its target is not known.

The assay was immunoSEQ multiplex PCR, and TCRdb's table has in-frame clones only and misses some. The sample lists some 120,000 clones, around nine tenths seen once, with approximately 3% in the top ten. The origin of this receptor is an adult in good health. Sequencing used peripheral blood, obtained on day 0 of AZD1222 vaccination. The chain joins TRBV4-2 to TRBJ1-1; no firm D call. The DNA of the CDR3 is TGTGCCAGCAGCCAACTTGTGAACACTGAAGCTTTCTTT. Its translation is CASSQLVNTEAFF.